This entry is about one T cell receptor (beta chain). The CDR3 sequence is 16 residues long. V was trimmed by 2 bases and J by 4 bases, leaving 17 bases between them. Germline V gene lookup returns CDR1 SGHTA and CDR2 FQGNSA. The data derive from a study of shared clonotypes between healthy human individuals. It was across several immunoSEQ plates that each subset's genomic DNA was evenly split. Produced via immunoSEQ multiplex PCR; TCRdb's table is partial and in-frame only. This sample yields a few million clones, of which 85% to 95% are seen a single time; under 0.15% belongs to the top ten. Input material: naive CD4+ T cells sorted from blood. The subset denotes: CD45RA+ positively selected. V gene TRBV7-2 combines with J gene TRBJ1-1, with D maybe TRBD1 (5 bases). The sequence came from a man aged 18 to 29 in good health. CDR3 loop: CASSLIGRAGGTEAFF. DNA for the CDR3: TGTGCCAGCAGCTTAATAGGCAGGGCTGGAGGCACTGAAGCTTTCTTT.